Listed below are T cell receptor beta chains from one sample, sequenced in a study of cytomegalovirus exposure and HLA in healthy donors. Method: immunoSEQ multiplex PCR; TCRdb's copy keeps in-frame clones and lacks some. Counted here are under 250,000 clones, approximately 82% occurring once; the ten biggest clones make up roughly 5.5%. Sample: PBMCs. The receptor source for this set is a woman aged 18-30 years in good health and CMV-seronegative. The CDR3 runs from the conserved cysteine through the conserved F or W. A D gene is named only where the DNA matches it firmly. The size entry is marked missing in some rows and otherwise reads once, few, many or a size class.

J,D,V,size,CDR3,DNA
TRBJ2-5,TRBD2,TRBV4-1,NA,CASSPGAGGHQETQYF,TGCGCCAGCAGCCCGGGAGCGGGGGGCCACCAAGAGACCCAGTACTTC
TRBJ1-6,NA,TRBV5-8,NA,CASSHGTLGPNSPLHF,TGTGCCAGCAGCCACGGGACTCTTGGACCGAATTCACCCCTCCACTTT
TRBJ2-2,NA,TRBV5-1,few,CASSLVAANTGELFF,TGCGCCAGCAGCTTGGTGGCAGCGAACACCGGGGAGCTGTTTTTT
TRBJ2-7,NA,TRBV5-6,NA,CASSLGWSSYEQYF,TGTGCCAGCAGCTTGGGTTGGTCCTCCTACGAGCAGTACTTC
TRBJ1-4,TRBD1,TRBV19,NA,CASSIDHRGREKLFF,TGTGCCAGTAGTATAGATCACAGGGGGCGTGAAAAACTGTTTTTT
TRBJ2-7,NA,TRBV18,NA,CASSPIEQPYEQYF,TGTGCCAGCTCACCAATTGAACAGCCCTACGAGCAGTACTTC
TRBJ2-7,TRBD1,TRBV5-4,NA,CASSSGTAYEQYF,TGTGCCAGCAGCTCGGGGACAGCTTACGAGCAGTACTTC
TRBJ2-7,TRBD1,TRBV30,NA,CAWSGQGSSYEQYF,TGTGCCTGGAGCGGACAGGGGAGTTCCTACGAGCAGTACTTC
TRBJ2-1,TRBD1,TRBV25-1,NA,CASSETGGGLYLYEQFF,TGTGCCAGCAGTGAAACAGGGGGCGGTTTATATCTCTATGAGCAGTTCTTC
TRBJ2-1,TRBD1,TRBV27,NA,CASSLSTGEAFNEQFF,TGTGCCAGCAGTTTATCGACAGGGGAGGCGTTCAATGAGCAGTTCTTC
TRBJ1-2,TRBD1,TRBV29-1,NA,CSVGPSGNRGSDDYTF,TGCAGCGTCGGACCCTCGGGTAACAGGGGCTCGGATGACTACACCTTC
TRBJ2-7,NA,TRBV27,NA,CASTGRGSYEQYF,TGTGCCAGCACAGGGCGCGGTTCCTACGAGCAGTACTTC
TRBJ2-5,NA,TRBV27,NA,CASSLRTAQETQYF,TGTGCCAGCAGTCTCCGGACAGCCCAAGAGACCCAGTACTTC
TRBJ2-7,NA,TRBV14,once,CASSPSRGGREQYF,TGTGCCAGCAGTCCCTCGAGGGGGGGGCGCGAGCAGTACTTC
TRBJ2-7,NA,TRBV19,NA,CASSLRAGNHEQYF,TGTGCCAGTAGCCTCCGGGCAGGGAACCACGAGCAGTACTTC
TRBJ2-2,TRBD2,TRBV2,NA,CASSERTSTGELFF,TGTGCCAGCAGTGAGAGGACTAGCACCGGGGAGCTGTTTTTT
TRBJ2-1,NA,TRBV6-1,NA,CASTLEGRNYNEQFF,TGTGCCAGCACTCTAGAAGGGAGAAACTACAATGAGCAGTTCTTC
TRBJ2-7,NA,TRBV28,once,CASSLTGRGYEQYF,TGTGCCAGCAGTTTAACGGGTCGGGGGTACGAGCAGTACTTC
TRBJ1-2,NA,TRBV28,NA,CASTQGGDYGYTF,TGTGCCAGCACTCAGGGAGGAGACTATGGCTACACCTTC
TRBJ1-1,NA,TRBV4-1,NA,CASSQSTTIGEAFF,TGCGCCAGCAGCCAATCTACCACTATAGGTGAAGCTTTCTTT
TRBJ1-1,NA,TRBV9,few,CASSVGDISGVTEAFF,TGTGCCAGCAGCGTAGGGGACATCTCCGGAGTCACTGAAGCTTTCTTT
TRBJ2-3,TRBD2,TRBV6-1,NA,CASRVAGPTDTQYF,TGTGCCAGCAGGGTAGCGGGGCCGACAGATACGCAGTATTTT
TRBJ2-7,TRBD1,TRBV2,NA,CATPHPGQGPHEQYF,TGTGCCACCCCCCACCCCGGACAGGGTCCCCACGAGCAGTACTTC
TRBJ1-4,NA,TRBV6-6,NA,CASGTTGGATNEKLFF,TGTGCCAGCGGAACTACGGGCGGTGCAACTAATGAAAAACTGTTTTTT
TRBJ1-2,NA,TRBV4-1,NA,CASSETGTKGYGYTF,TGCGCCAGCAGCGAAACGGGGACAAAGGGCTATGGCTACACCTTC
TRBJ2-1,NA,TRBV4-1,NA,CASSLVPNVAYNEQFF,TGCGCCAGCAGCCTAGTCCCGAACGTCGCCTACAATGAGCAGTTCTTC
TRBJ2-7,TRBD1,TRBV7-9,NA,CASSLVGTGIYEQYF,TGTGCCAGCAGCTTAGTCGGGACAGGGATTTACGAGCAGTACTTC
TRBJ2-3,TRBD2,TRBV14,NA,CASSQFGLALTDTQYF,TGTGCCAGCAGCCAATTTGGACTAGCGTTAACAGATACGCAGTATTTT
TRBJ2-7,NA,TRBV5-1,NA,CASSLAWTYEQYF,TGCGCCAGCAGCTTGGCGTGGACCTACGAGCAGTACTTC
TRBJ1-3,NA,TRBV5-4,NA,CASSRGTPSGNTIYF,TGTGCCAGCAGCCGCGGGACTCCCTCTGGAAACACCATATATTTT
TRBJ2-1,NA,TRBV5-6,NA,CASSLVRVRDNEQFF,TGTGCCAGCAGCTTGGTCAGGGTTCGGGACAATGAGCAGTTCTTC
TRBJ2-7,TRBD1,TRBV9,once,CASSVGDSNYEQYF,TGTGCCAGCAGCGTAGGGGACAGTAACTACGAGCAGTACTTC
TRBJ2-3,NA,TRBV5-1,NA,CASSLGNRADTQYF,TGCGCCAGCAGCTTAGGAAACAGGGCAGATACGCAGTATTTT
TRBJ1-1,NA,TRBV2,NA,CASSAQGLTEAFF,TGTGCCAGCAGTGCCCAGGGGCTAACTGAAGCTTTCTTT
TRBJ2-2,NA,TRBV14,NA,CASSQDLPGTGELFF,TGTGCCAGCAGCCAAGATTTACCGGGGACCGGGGAGCTGTTTTTT